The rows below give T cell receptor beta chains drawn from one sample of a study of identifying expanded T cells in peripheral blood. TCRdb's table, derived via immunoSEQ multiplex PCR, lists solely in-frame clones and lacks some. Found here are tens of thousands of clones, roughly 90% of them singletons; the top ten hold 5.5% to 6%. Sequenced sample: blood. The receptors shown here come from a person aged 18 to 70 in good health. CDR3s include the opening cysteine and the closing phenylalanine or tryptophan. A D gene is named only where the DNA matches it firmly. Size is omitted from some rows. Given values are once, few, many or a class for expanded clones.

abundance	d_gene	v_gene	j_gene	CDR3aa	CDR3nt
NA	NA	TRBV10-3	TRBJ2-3	CAISESTGLGTDTQYF	TGTGCCATCAGTGAGTCGACAGGCCTAGGGACAGATACGCAGTATTTT
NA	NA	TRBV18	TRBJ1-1	CASSRNPGNTEAFF	TGTGCCAGCTCCCGGAACCCCGGGAACACTGAAGCTTTCTTT
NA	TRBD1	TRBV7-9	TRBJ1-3	CASSFRQGENTIYF	TGTGCCAGCAGTTTTAGACAGGGGGAAAACACCATATATTTT
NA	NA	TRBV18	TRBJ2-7	CASSPGGHTYEQYF	TGTGCCAGCTCACCCGGGGGGCATACGTACGAGCAGTACTTC
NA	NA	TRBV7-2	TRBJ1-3	CASSLAGAGNTIYF	TGTGCCAGCAGCTTGGCAGGGGCTGGAAACACCATATATTTT
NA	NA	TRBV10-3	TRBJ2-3	CAIGAGSGTDTQYF	TGTGCCATCGGGGCGGGGTCGGGCACAGATACGCAGTATTTT
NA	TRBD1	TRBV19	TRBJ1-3	CASSTDPPGGSGNTIYF	TGTGCCAGTAGTACCGATCCCCCAGGGGGCTCTGGAAACACCATATATTTT
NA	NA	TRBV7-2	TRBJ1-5	CASSLTTGSNQPQHF	TGTGCCAGCAGCTTAACGACGGGAAGCAATCAGCCCCAGCATTTT
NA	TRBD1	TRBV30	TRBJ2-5	CAWSRQGAAGGTQYF	TGTGCCTGGAGTCGACAGGGGGCGGCAGGGGGGACCCAGTACTTC
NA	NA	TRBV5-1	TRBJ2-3	CASSSRGPQDTQYF	TGCGCCAGCAGCTCCCGGGGGCCCCAAGATACGCAGTATTTT
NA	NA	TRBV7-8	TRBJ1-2	CASSPGNGYTF	TGTGCCAGCAGCCCAGGGAATGGCTACACCTTC
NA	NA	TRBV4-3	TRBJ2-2	CASSQDPPDSYTGELFF	TGCGCCAGCAGCCAAGATCCCCCGGACAGCTACACCGGGGAGCTGTTTTTT
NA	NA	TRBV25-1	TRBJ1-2	CASSPMEAGYGYTF	TGTGCCAGCAGTCCGATGGAGGCGGGCTATGGCTACACCTTC
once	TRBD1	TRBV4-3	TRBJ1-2	CASSQEAGGYNYGYTF	TGCGCCAGCAGCCAAGAGGCAGGGGGATATAACTATGGCTACACCTTC
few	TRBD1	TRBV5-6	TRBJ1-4	CASSSRQGGYRVSEKLFF	TGTGCCAGCAGCTCTCGACAGGGCGGATATCGGGTTTCTGAAAAACTGTTTTTT
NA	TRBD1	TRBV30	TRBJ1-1	CAWSATGGGHAMNTEAFF	TGTGCCTGGAGTGCGACAGGGGGCGGCCATGCCATGAACACTGAAGCTTTCTTT
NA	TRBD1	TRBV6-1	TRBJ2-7	CASSERTGGEYEQYF	TGTGCCAGCAGTGAACGCACAGGGGGCGAGTACGAGCAGTACTTC
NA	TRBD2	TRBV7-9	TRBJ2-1	CASSLWETSGRVLEQFF	TGTGCCAGCAGCTTATGGGAGACTAGCGGGAGGGTCCTGGAGCAGTTCTTC
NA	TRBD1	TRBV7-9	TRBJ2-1	CASSLAPGQGVDEQFF	TGTGCCAGCAGCTTAGCTCCGGGACAGGGGGTCGATGAGCAGTTCTTC
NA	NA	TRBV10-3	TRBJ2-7	CAISAGGGANEQYF	TGTGCCATCAGTGCTGGGGGTGGGGCCAACGAGCAGTACTTC
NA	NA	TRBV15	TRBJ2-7	CATSRDLNTQKIEQYF	TGTGCCACCAGCAGAGATCTCAACACACAAAAGATCGAGCAGTACTTC
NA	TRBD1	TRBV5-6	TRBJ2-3	CASILQGADTQYF	TGTGCCAGCATCCTACAGGGGGCAGATACGCAGTATTTT
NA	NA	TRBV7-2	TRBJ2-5	CASSLVGSQETQYF	TGTGCCAGCAGCTTAGTGGGCAGCCAAGAGACCCAGTACTTC
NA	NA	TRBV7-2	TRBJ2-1	CASSPRQDHNEQFF	TGTGCCAGCAGCCCACGACAGGACCACAATGAGCAGTTCTTC
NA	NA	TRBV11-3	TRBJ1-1	CASSLRGWGAEAFF	TGTGCCAGCAGCTTACGTGGGTGGGGCGCTGAAGCTTTCTTT
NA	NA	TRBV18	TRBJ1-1	CASSTTSGTEAFF	TGTGCCAGCTCCACAACCTCGGGAACTGAAGCTTTCTTT
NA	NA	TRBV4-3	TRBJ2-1	CASSQGRGSEQFF	TGCGCCAGCAGCCAAGGACGGGGCTCAGAGCAGTTCTTC
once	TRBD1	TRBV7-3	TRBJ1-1	CASSPSGARGGTVPEAFF	TGTGCCAGCAGCCCCTCAGGGGCCAGGGGGGGGACAGTGCCTGAAGCTTTCTTT